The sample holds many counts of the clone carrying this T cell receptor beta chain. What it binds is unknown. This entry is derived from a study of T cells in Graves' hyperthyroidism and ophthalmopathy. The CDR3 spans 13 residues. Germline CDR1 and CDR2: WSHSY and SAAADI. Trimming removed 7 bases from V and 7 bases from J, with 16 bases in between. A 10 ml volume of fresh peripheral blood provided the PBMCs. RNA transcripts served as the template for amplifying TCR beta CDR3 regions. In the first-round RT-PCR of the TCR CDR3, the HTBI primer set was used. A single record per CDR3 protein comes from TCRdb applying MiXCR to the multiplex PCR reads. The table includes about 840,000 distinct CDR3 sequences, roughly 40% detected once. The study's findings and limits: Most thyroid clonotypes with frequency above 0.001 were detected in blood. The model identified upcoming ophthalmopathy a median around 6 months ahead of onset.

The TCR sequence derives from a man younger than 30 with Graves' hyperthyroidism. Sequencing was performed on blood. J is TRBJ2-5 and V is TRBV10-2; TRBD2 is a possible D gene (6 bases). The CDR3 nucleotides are TGCGCCAGCAATCCTAGTGAAGCGGGGACCCAGTACTTC. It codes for CASNPSEAGTQYF.